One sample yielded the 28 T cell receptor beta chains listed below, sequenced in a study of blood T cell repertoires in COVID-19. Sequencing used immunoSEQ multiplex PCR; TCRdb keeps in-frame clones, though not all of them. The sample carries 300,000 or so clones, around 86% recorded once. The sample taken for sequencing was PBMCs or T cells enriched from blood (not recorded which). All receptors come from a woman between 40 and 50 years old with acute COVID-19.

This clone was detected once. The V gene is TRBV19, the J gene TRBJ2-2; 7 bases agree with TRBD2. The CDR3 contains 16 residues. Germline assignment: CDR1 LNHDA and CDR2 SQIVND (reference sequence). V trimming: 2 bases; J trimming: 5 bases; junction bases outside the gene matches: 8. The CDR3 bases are TGTGCCAGTAGTATAAGGGCGGGAGTCACAACCGGGGAGCTGTTTTTT. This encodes CASSIRAGVTTGELFF.

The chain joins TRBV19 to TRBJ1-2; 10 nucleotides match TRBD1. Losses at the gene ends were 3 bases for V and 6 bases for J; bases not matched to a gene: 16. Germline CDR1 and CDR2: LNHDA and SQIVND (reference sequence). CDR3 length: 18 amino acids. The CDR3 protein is CASSIYGSTGGFEDGYTF. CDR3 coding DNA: TGTGCCAGTAGTATTTACGGTTCGACAGGGGGCTTTGAGGATGGCTACACCTTC.

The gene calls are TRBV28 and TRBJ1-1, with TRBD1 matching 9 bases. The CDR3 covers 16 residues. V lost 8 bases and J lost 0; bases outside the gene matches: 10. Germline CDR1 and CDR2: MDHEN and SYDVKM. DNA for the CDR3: TGTGCCAGCCAAGGACAGGGGTCCTTATTGAACACTGAAGCTTTCTTT. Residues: CASQGQGSLLNTEAFF.

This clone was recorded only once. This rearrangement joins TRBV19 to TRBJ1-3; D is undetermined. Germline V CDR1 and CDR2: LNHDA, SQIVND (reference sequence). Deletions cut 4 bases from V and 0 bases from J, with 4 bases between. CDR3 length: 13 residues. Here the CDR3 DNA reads TGTGCCAGTAGTACTACCTCTGGAAACACCATATATTTT. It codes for CASSTTSGNTIYF. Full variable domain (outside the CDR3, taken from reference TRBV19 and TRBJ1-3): DGGITQSPKYLFRKEGQNVTLSCEQNLNHDAMYWYRQDPGQGLRLIYYSQIVNDFQKGDIAEGYSVSREKKESFPLTVTSAQKNPTAFYLCASSTTSGNTIYFGEGSWLTVV.

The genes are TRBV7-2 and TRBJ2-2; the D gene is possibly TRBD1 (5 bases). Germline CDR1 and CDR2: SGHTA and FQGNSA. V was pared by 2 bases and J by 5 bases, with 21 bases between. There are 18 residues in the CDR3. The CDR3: CASSLKHTLVGVTGELFF. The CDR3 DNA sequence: TGTGCCAGCAGCTTAAAGCATACTCTGGTAGGGGTAACCGGGGAGCTGTTTTTT.

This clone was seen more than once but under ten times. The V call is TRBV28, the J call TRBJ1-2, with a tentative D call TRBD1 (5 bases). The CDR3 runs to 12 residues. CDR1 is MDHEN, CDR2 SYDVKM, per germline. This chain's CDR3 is CATATGLYGYTF. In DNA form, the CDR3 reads TGTGCGACGGCCACGGGACTTTATGGCTACACCTTC.

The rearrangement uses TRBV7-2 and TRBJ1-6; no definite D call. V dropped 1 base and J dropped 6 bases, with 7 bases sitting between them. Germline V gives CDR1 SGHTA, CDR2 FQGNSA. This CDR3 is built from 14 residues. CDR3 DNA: TGTGCCAGCAGCTTAGAGAAACTTAATTCACCCCTCCACTTT. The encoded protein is CASSLEKLNSPLHF.

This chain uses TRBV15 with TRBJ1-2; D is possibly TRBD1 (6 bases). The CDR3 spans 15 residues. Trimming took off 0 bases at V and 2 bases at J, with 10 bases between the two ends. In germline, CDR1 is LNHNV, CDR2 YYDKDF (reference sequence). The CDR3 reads CATSREPQGNYGYTF. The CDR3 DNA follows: TGTGCCACCAGCAGAGAACCACAGGGCAACTATGGCTACACCTTC. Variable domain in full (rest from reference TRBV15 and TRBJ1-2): DAMVIQNPRYQVTQFGKPVTLSCSQTLNHNVMYWYQQKSSQAPKLLFHYYDKDFNNEADTPDNFQSRRPNTSFCFLDIRSPGLGDTAMYLCATSREPQGNYGYTFGSGTRLTVV.

The CDR3 DNA follows: TGTGCCAGCAGCTCGAGCGGACAGATGAATTCACCCCTCCACTTT. Residues: CASSSSGQMNSPLHF. The chain carries TRBV7-6 and TRBJ1-6, with D possibly TRBD1 on 6 matching bases. Trimming took 4 bases from V and 7 from J, leaving 14 bases between them. Germline CDR1 SGHVS, CDR2 FNYEAQ. This CDR3 has 15 amino acids. Variable domain in full (rest from reference TRBV7-6 and TRBJ1-6): GAGVSQSPRYKVTKRGQDVALRCDPISGHVSLYWYRQALGQGPEFLTYFNYEAQQDKSGLPNDRFSAERPEGSISTLTIQRTEQRDSAMYRCASSSSGQMNSPLHFGNGTRLTVT.

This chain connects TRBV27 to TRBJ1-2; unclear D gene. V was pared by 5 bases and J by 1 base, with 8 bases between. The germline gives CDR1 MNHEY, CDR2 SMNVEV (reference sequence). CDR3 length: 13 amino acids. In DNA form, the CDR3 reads TGTGCCAGCAGTCTGGGGAGTAACTATGGCTACACCTTC. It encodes CASSLGSNYGYTF.

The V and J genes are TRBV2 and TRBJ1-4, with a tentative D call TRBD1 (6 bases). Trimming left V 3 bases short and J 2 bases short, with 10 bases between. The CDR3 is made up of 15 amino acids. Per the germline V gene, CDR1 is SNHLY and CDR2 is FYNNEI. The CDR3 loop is CASSDRGATNEKLFF. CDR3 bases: TGTGCCAGCAGTGATCGGGGGGCGACTAATGAAAAACTGTTTTTT.

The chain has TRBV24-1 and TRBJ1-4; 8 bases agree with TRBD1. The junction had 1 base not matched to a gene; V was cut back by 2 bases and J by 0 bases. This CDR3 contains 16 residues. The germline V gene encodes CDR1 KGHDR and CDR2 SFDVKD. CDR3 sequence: CATSDWDRSTNEKLFF. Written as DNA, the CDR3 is TGTGCCACCAGTGATTGGGACAGGTCAACTAATGAAAAACTGTTTTTT.

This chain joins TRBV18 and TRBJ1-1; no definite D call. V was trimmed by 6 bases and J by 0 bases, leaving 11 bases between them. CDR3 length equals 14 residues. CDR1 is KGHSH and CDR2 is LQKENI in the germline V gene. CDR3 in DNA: TGTGCCAGCTCCGCCAGGTACATGAACACTGAAGCTTTCTTT. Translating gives CASSARYMNTEAFF.

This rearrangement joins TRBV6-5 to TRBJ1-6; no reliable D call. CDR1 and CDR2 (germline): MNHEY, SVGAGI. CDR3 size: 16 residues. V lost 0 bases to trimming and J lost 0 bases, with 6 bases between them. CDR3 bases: TGTGCCAGCAGTTACTCCGGGAGCTCCTATAATTCACCCCTCCACTTT. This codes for CASSYSGSSYNSPLHF.

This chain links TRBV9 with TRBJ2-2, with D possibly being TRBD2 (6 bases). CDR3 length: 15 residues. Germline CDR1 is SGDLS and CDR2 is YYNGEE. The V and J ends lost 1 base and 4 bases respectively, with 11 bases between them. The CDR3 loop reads CASSVLGGPTGELFF. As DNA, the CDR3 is TGTGCCAGCAGCGTACTGGGGGGACCCACCGGGGAGCTGTTTTTT.

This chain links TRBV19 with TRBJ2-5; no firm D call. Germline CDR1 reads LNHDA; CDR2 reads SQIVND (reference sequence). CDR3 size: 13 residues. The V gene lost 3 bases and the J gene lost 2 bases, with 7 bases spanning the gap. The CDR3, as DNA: TGTGCCAGTAGTATTAACAGTCAAGAGACCCAGTACTTC. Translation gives CASSINSQETQYF.

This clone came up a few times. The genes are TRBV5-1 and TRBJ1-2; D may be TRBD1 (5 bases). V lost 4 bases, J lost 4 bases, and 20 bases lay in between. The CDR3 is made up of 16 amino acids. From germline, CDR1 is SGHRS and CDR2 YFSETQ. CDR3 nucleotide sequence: TGCGCCAGCAGCCCACTCGGGGGGGGAGAAGCCTATGGCTACACCTTC. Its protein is CASSPLGGGEAYGYTF.

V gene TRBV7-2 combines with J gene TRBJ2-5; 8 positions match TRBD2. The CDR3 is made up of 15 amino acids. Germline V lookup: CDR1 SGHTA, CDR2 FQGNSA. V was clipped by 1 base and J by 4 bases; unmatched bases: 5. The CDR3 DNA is TGTGCCAGCAGCTTAGTAGCGGGGATGGGAGAGACCCAGTACTTC. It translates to CASSLVAGMGETQYF. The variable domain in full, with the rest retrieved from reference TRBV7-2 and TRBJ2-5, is GAGVSQSPSNKVTEKGKDVELRCDPISGHTALYWYRQSLGQGLEFLIYFQGNSAPDKSGLPSDRFSAERTGGSVSTLTIQRTQQEDSAVYLCASSLVAGMGETQYFGPGTRLLVL.

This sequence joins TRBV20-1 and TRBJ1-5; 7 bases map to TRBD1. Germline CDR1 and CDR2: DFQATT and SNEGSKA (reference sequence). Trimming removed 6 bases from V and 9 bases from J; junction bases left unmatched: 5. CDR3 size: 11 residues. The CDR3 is CSAKTGSPQHF. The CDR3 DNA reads TGCAGTGCCAAGACAGGGTCGCCCCAGCATTTT.

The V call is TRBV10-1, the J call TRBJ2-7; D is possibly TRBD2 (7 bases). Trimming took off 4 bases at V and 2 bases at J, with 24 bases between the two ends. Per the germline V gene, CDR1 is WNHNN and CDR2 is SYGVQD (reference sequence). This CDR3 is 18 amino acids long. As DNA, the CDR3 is TGCGCCAGCAGTGTTCCACAGGGAGGGGAGCGGGCTGCCTACGAGCAGTACTTC. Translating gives CASSVPQGGERAAYEQYF.

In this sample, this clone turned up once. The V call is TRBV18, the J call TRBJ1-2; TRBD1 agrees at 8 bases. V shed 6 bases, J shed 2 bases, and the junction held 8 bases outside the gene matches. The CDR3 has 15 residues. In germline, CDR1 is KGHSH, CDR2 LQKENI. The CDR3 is CASSSGQAINYGYTF. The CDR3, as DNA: TGTGCCAGCTCTTCGGGACAGGCGATAAACTATGGCTACACCTTC. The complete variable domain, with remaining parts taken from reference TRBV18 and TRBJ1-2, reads NAGVMQNPRHLVRRRGQEARLRCSPMKGHSHVYWYRQLPEEGLKFMVYLQKENIIDESGMPKERFSAEFPKEGPSILRIQQVVRGDSAAYFCASSSGQAINYGYTFGSGTRLTVV.

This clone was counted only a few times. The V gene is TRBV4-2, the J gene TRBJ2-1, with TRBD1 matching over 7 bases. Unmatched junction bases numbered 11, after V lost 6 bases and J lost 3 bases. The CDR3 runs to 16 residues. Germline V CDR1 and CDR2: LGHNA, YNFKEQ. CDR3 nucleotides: TGTGCCAGCAGTCGTACCCCGGGGACAGACTACAATGAGCAGTTCTTC. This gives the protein CASSRTPGTDYNEQFF.

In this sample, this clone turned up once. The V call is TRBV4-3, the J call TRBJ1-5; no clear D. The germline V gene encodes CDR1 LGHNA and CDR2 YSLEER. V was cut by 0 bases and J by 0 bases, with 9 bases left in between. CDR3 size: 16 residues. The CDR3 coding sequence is TGCGCCAGCAGCCAAGATCGCCAGTATAGCAATCAGCCCCAGCATTTT. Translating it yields CASSQDRQYSNQPQHF.

The CDR3 DNA sequence: TGTGCCAGCAGTTTAAAACTGGACAGGGTGGGGAATGAGCAGTTCTTC. It yields the protein CASSLKLDRVGNEQFF. The chain couples TRBV9 to TRBJ2-1; 8 nucleotides match TRBD1. V shed 5 bases, J shed 7 bases, and the junction held 14 bases outside the gene matches. The CDR3 extends over 16 amino acids. The germline V gene encodes CDR1 SGDLS and CDR2 YYNGEE.

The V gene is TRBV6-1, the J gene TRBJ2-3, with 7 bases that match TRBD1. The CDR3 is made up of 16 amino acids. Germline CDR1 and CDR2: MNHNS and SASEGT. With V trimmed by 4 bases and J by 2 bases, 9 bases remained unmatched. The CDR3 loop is CASSVVFRGHTDTQYF. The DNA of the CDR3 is TGTGCCAGCAGTGTTGTCTTTAGGGGGCACACAGATACGCAGTATTTT.

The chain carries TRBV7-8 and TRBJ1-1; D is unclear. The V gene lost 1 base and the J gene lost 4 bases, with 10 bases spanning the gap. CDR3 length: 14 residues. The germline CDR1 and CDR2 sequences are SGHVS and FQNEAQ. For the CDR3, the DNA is TGTGCCAGCAGCTTAGTAGCTGAAGTCACTGAAGCTTTCTTT. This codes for CASSLVAEVTEAFF.

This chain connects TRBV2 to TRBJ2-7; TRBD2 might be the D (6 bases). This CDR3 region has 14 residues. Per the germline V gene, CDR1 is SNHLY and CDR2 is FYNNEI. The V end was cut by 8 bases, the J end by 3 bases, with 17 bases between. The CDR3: CASRDPSGFYEQYF. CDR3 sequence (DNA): TGTGCCAGCCGCGACCCCAGCGGGTTCTACGAGCAGTACTTC.

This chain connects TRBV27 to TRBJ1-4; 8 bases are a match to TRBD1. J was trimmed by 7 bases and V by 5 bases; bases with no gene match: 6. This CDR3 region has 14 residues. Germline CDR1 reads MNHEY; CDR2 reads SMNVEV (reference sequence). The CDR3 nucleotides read TGTGCCAGCAGTGACAGGGGAGGGTCTGAAAAACTGTTTTTT. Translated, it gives CASSDRGGSEKLFF.